This T cell receptor beta chain is from a study of neurological immune-mediated disorders. Study findings and constraints: Sharing of CDR3 amino acid sequences among expanded clones across subjects was absent, suggesting private repertoires in all groups.

By 5'RACE with 10-nucleotide random UMIs, the cDNA was made. A single record per CDR3 protein comes from TCRdb applying MiXCR to the 5' RACE reads. The repertoire holds approximately 49,000 distinct CDR3 sequences, 9% to 10% seen once, with approximately 1.5% in the top ten. The CDR3 extends over 15 amino acids. Trimming removed 5 bases from V and 8 bases from J; junction bases left unmatched: 13. In germline, CDR1 is SGHVS, CDR2 FQNEAQ. This clonotype showed up many times. Its antigen is unknown. Time point indicated: longitudinal time-point 1 (baseline). This TCR was sampled from a woman aged 35 to 49 in good health. The chain uses TRBV7-8 and TRBJ1-2; TRBD1 matches 8 bases. Sample: PBMCs. The CDR3 is CASSARDRKLGGYTF. The CDR3 coding sequence is TGTGCCAGCAGCGCCCGGGACAGGAAACTTGGAGGCTACACCTTC.